One and the same sample provided the 3 T cell receptor beta chains below, sequenced in a study of blood T cell repertoires in COVID-19. Some clones are missing from TCRdb's copy, which holds only in-frame ones; the method was immunoSEQ multiplex PCR. This sample has some 400,000 clones, with approximately 89% found just once. Sequenced material: peripheral blood. The receptors come from a woman aged 55-69 years with COVID-19, enrolled during active disease.

The chain recombines TRBV18 with TRBJ1-1; TRBD1 matches 12 bases. Trimming cost V 5 bases and J 2 bases; bases outside gene matches: 3. Germline CDR1 KGHSH, CDR2 LQKENI. The CDR3 spans 15 residues. The CDR3 protein is CASSGDRGQNTEAFF. CDR3 nucleotide sequence: TGTGCCAGCTCAGGGGACAGGGGGCAAAACACTGAAGCTTTCTTT.

The chain combines TRBV11-1 with TRBJ2-1; D not certain. CDR1 and CDR2 from the germline V gene are SGHAT and FQDESV (reference sequence). The germline V and J ends were trimmed by 5 bases and 7 bases, with 9 bases remaining between them. The CDR3 spans 12 residues. CDR3 residues: CASSRLGNEQFF. The DNA for the CDR3 is TGTGCCAGCAGCCGCCTAGGTAATGAGCAGTTCTTC.

The chain couples TRBV7-9 to TRBJ1-2, with D possibly TRBD1 on 5 matching bases. Per germline, CDR1 SEHNR and CDR2 FQNEAQ (reference sequence). This CDR3 region has 15 residues. Trimming pared 5 bases from V and 5 bases from J, leaving 18 bases between. CDR3 residues: CASSTYHPREYGYTF. CDR3 DNA sequence: TGTGCCAGCAGCACTTACCACCCCAGGGAATATGGCTACACCTTC.